The entry below describes one TCR beta chain. Its antigen is undetermined. The data are from a study of cytomegalovirus exposure and HLA in healthy donors. Overall study: Earlier results showed 120 million or so unique TCR beta sequences derived from approximately 180 million T cells. Early released data comprised some 85 million unique TCRs from HLA-typed donors. Study findings and constraints: What a later analysis reportedly showed was that an Asian-associated ancestry cluster had fewer N-insertions than the approximately 700-donor mean. In a later analysis, CMV-associated beta chains were mostly HLA-associated, it appeared.

PCR used 60 Vbeta primers and 13 Jbeta primers. The data were produced by immunoSEQ multiplex PCR, yet TCRdb's version contains in-frame clones alone and is incomplete. The table includes 150,000 or so clones, 75% to 85% detected once. From germline, CDR1 is SGHTA and CDR2 FQGTGA. CDR3 length: 16 residues. With 4 bases clipped from V and 3 bases from J, the junction kept 7 bases outside the gene matches. The material sequenced was PBMCs. The origin of this receptor is a woman aged 40 to 50 in good health and CMV-seropositive. The chain links TRBV7-3 to TRBJ2-2; 8 nucleotides agree with TRBD2. CDR3 loop: CASSSEGLGYTGELFF. In DNA, the CDR3 is TGTGCCAGCAGCTCGGAGGGACTAGGGTACACCGGGGAGCTGTTTTTT.